These 25 T cell receptor beta chains originate from one sample sequenced in a study of T cell responses to AZD1222 COVID-19 vaccine. TCRdb's table, derived via immunoSEQ multiplex PCR, lists solely in-frame clones and lacks some. The data contain some 39,000 clones, roughly 88% of them singletons. The sequences come from peripheral blood, collected 28 days after the second AZD1222 dose. These receptors originate from an adult who received the AZD1222 COVID-19 vaccine.

V is TRBV7-8 and J is TRBJ1-5, with TRBD1 matching over 7 bases. The CDR3 covers 15 residues. V trimming: 3 bases; J trimming: 1 base; junction bases outside the gene matches: 3. Germline V gives CDR1 SGHVS, CDR2 FQNEAQ. The CDR3 reads CASSFTGASNQPQHF. The CDR3 DNA follows: TGTGCCAGCAGCTTTACAGGGGCCAGCAATCAGCCCCAGCATTTT.

The chain combines TRBV14 with TRBJ1-4; D unresolved. Germline V gene sequence: CDR1 SGHDN, CDR2 FVKESK. V lost 0 bases and J 15 bases, leaving 14 bases between the germline ends. The CDR3 loop spans 13 amino acids. The CDR3 DNA follows: TGTGCCAGCAGCCAAGATCTAAGCGCGAGGGTGTTTTTT. This sequence encodes CASSQDLSARVFF.

The chain combines TRBV12-5 with TRBJ1-2; 8 bases agree with TRBD1. The CDR3 consists of 14 residues. Trimming cost V 2 bases and J 6 bases; bases outside gene matches: 5. Germline values: CDR1 LGHNT, CDR2 FRNRAP. The CDR3: CASGLTQGADGYTF. In DNA form, the CDR3 reads TGTGCTAGTGGTTTGACCCAGGGGGCTGATGGCTACACCTTC.

V is TRBV12-5 and J is TRBJ2-1; the match to TRBD2 covers 8 bases. The CDR3 runs 15 residues. Germline loops: CDR1 LGHNT, CDR2 FRNRAP. V lost 5 bases, J lost 2 bases, and 5 bases stayed unmatched. CDR3 DNA: TGTGCTAGTGGTACTGGGACTAGTCCCTACAATGAGCAGTTCTTC. Translating gives CASGTGTSPYNEQFF. The variable domain in full, with the rest retrieved from reference TRBV12-5 and TRBJ2-1, is DARVTQTPRHKVTEMGQEVTMRCQPILGHNTVFWYRQTMMQGLELLAYFRNRAPLDDSGMPKDRFSAEMPDATLATLKIQPSEPRDSAVYFCASGTGTSPYNEQFFGPGTRLTVL.

The chain joins TRBV9 to TRBJ1-4, with D hard to call. The CDR3 covers 15 residues. Germline CDR1 SGDLS, CDR2 YYNGEE. Deletions cut 0 bases from V and 4 bases from J, with 10 bases between. CDR3 coding DNA: TGTGCCAGCAGCGTAGATCACAGCCATAATGAAAAACTGTTTTTT. Translation: CASSVDHSHNEKLFF.

This clone was seen only once. J is TRBJ1-6 and V is TRBV11-3; 7 bases map to TRBD1. The germline V gene encodes CDR1 SGHNT and CDR2 YENEEA. Trimming took 4 bases from V and 7 from J; bases not matched to a gene: 4. The CDR3 is 14 amino acids. Here the CDR3 reads CASSWDSSNSPLHF. DNA of the CDR3: TGTGCCAGCAGCTGGGACAGCTCAAATTCACCCCTCCACTTT.

This chain uses TRBV5-6 with TRBJ2-5; 8 bases agree with TRBD2. Looked up from germline, CDR1 is SGHDT and CDR2 is YYEEEE. J gave up 4 bases and V 5 bases, and 4 bases lay outside the gene matches. This CDR3 is 13 amino acids long. The CDR3 here is CASSPGLAETQYF. The CDR3 DNA is TGTGCCAGCAGTCCAGGACTAGCAGAGACCCAGTACTTC.

CDR3: CSVGVGRDERDRDTVHYGYTF. CDR3 sequence (DNA): TGCAGCGTGGGGGTGGGGCGTGACGAGCGGGACAGGGATACAGTTCACTATGGCTACACCTTC. The V and J genes are TRBV29-1 and TRBJ1-2; 9 bases line up with TRBD1. This CDR3 contains 21 residues. The germline CDR1 and CDR2 sequences are SQVTM and ANQGSEA. V lost 6 bases to trimming and J lost 3 bases; unmatched junction nucleotides: 29.

The gene calls are TRBV4-1 and TRBJ2-2; a possible D gene is TRBD2 (7 bases). The germline CDR1 and CDR2 sequences are MGHRA and YSYEKL. CDR3 length equals 19 residues. V shed 0 bases and J shed 1 base, with 18 bases lying between them. DNA of the CDR3: TGCGCCAGCAGCCAAGATTCCCCCTACGGGGGGCTGAACACCGGGGAGCTGTTTTTT. Its protein is CASSQDSPYGGLNTGELFF.

The V gene is TRBV6-5, the J gene TRBJ1-2; 9 nucleotides align to TRBD1. Per the germline V gene, CDR1 is MNHEY and CDR2 is SVGAGI. The CDR3 sequence is 15 residues long. J lost 2 bases, V lost 6 bases, and 7 bases had no gene match. The CDR3 DNA is TGTGCCAGCAGAACCCCCGGGACAGGGAACTATGGCTACACCTTC. This translates into CASRTPGTGNYGYTF.

This clone was recorded only once. The chain employs TRBV6-2 or TRBV6-3 and TRBJ2-6; no firm D call. Trimming left V 6 bases short and J 1 base short, with 19 bases between. Per germline, CDR1 MNHEY and CDR2 SVGEGT. CDR3 size: 18 residues. This CDR3 reads CASSLLRGDSSGANVLTF. The CDR3 region has the DNA TGTGCCAGCAGCCTCCTGCGCGGTGACTCATCTGGGGCCAACGTCCTGACTTTC.

This clone was recorded once. The genes are TRBV20-1 and TRBJ2-5, with D perhaps matching TRBD2 (6 bases). The germline V and J ends were trimmed by 6 bases and 4 bases, with 9 bases remaining between them. CDR3 size: 11 residues. Germline CDR1 and CDR2: DFQATT and SNEGSKA (reference sequence). The CDR3 is CSARLGETQYF. The CDR3 region has the DNA TGCAGTGCGAGACTAGGAGAGACCCAGTACTTC.

This rearrangement joins TRBV15 to TRBJ1-2, with D tentatively TRBD1 (6 bases). The CDR3 contains 16 residues. With 0 bases removed from V and 7 bases from J, the gap between germline ends came to 18 bases. Germline assignment: CDR1 LNHNV and CDR2 YYDKDF (reference sequence). The CDR3 loop reads CATSRDGGKGVGGYTF. CDR3 DNA sequence: TGTGCCACCAGCAGAGACGGTGGAAAGGGGGTGGGTGGCTACACCTTC.

This clone was seen a single time. V gene TRBV4-3 combines with J gene TRBJ1-6; D possibly corresponds to TRBD1 (5 bases). The length of the CDR3 is 15 residues. Deletions cut 0 bases from V and 7 bases from J, with 10 bases between. Germline values: CDR1 LGHNA, CDR2 YSLEER. This CDR3 is CASSQESGRNSPLHF. CDR3 bases: TGCGCCAGCAGCCAAGAGTCAGGGCGGAATTCACCCCTCCACTTT.

This clone has just one count. This chain uses TRBV19 with TRBJ1-3; D is ambiguous. The CDR3 runs to 16 residues. V was trimmed by 5 bases and J by 0 bases, leaving 14 bases between them. The germline V gene has CDR1 LNHDA and CDR2 SQIVND (reference sequence). Here the CDR3 DNA reads TGTGCCAGTAGTGCATTTGGATTAGCCTCTGGAAACACCATATATTTT. Amino acids: CASSAFGLASGNTIYF.

The count of this clone is one. J is TRBJ2-7 and V is TRBV5-1; D is undetermined. Germline V CDR1 and CDR2: SGHRS, YFSETQ. The V gene lost 1 base and the J gene lost 1 base, with 18 bases spanning the gap. There are 17 residues in the CDR3. The CDR3 reads CASSLSPSELRSYEQYF. As DNA, the CDR3 is TGCGCCAGCAGCTTGAGCCCCTCGGAGCTCAGGTCCTACGAGCAGTACTTC.

The CDR3: CASSQEGVPYEQYF. DNA of the CDR3: TGCGCCAGCAGCCAAGAAGGGGTCCCCTACGAGCAGTACTTC. The chain joins TRBV4-1 to TRBJ2-7; possibly TRBD1 for D (5 bases). Germline CDR1 MGHRA, CDR2 YSYEKL. This CDR3 contains 14 residues. Trimming shortened V by 0 bases and J by 2 bases, and 8 bases separated the two germline ends.

This clone was seen just once. CDR3 coding DNA: TGTGCCAGCAGCTTAAGAGGAGCTACCTATGGCTACACCTTC. Its protein is CASSLRGATYGYTF. This chain joins TRBV7-2 and TRBJ1-2; D call uncertain. There are 14 residues in the CDR3. CDR1 SGHTA and CDR2 FQGNSA come from the germline V gene. V lost 2 bases and J lost 4, with 11 bases in between.

The chain has TRBV6-1 and TRBJ1-2; D gene ambiguous. Trimming took off 1 base at V and 8 bases at J, with 14 bases between the two ends. The CDR3 consists of 14 residues. Germline V gene lookup returns CDR1 MNHNS and CDR2 SASEGT. CDR3 amino acids: CASSEGGVGKGYTF. CDR3 in DNA: TGTGCCAGCAGTGAAGGTGGGGTGGGGAAGGGCTACACCTTC.

This clone was seen a handful of times. This sequence joins TRBV10-2 and TRBJ2-3, with 9 nucleotides matching TRBD2. Unmatched junction bases numbered 8, after V lost 4 bases and J lost 3 bases. CDR1 is WSHSY, CDR2 SAAADI, per germline. The CDR3 contains 16 residues. CDR3 in amino acids: CASSVAAGGPTDTQYF. Written as DNA, the CDR3 is TGCGCCAGCAGTGTCGCTGCGGGGGGGCCGACAGATACGCAGTATTTT.

This rearrangement joins TRBV27 to TRBJ1-6; TRBD1 is a possible D gene (5 bases). Germline CDR1 MNHEY, CDR2 SMNVEV (reference sequence). Between the trimmed V and J ends, which lost 5 bases and 7 bases, there was a span of 15 bases. CDR3 length: 15 amino acids. This CDR3 reads CASSILGTVNSPLHF. The CDR3 coding sequence is TGTGCCAGCAGTATTCTTGGGACCGTGAATTCACCCCTCCACTTT.

This clone was counted only a few times. The chain joins TRBV5-1 to TRBJ1-3; D remains ambiguous. The CDR3 is 15 residues long. Germline V gene sequence: CDR1 SGHRS, CDR2 YFSETQ. The V end was cut by 5 bases, the J end by 0 bases, with 12 bases between. CDR3 sequence: CASRPQVTSGNTIYF. The CDR3 coding sequence is TGCGCCAGCAGACCCCAGGTAACCTCTGGAAACACCATATATTTT.

This clone was detected only once. V usage is TRBV2 and J usage is TRBJ1-5; D gene unclear. Germline CDR1 and CDR2: SNHLY and FYNNEI. CDR3 size: 13 residues. V dropped 6 bases and J dropped 6 bases, with 12 bases sitting between them. The CDR3 spells CASRERAAQPQHF. The CDR3 region has the DNA TGTGCCAGCAGGGAGAGGGCTGCTCAGCCCCAGCATTTT.

The chain couples TRBV3-1 (or the pseudogene TRBV3-2) to TRBJ1-4; tentatively, D is TRBD1 (6 bases). Germline V gives CDR1 LGHDT, CDR2 YNNKEL (reference sequence). Trimming removed 7 bases from V and 7 bases from J, with 16 bases in between. The CDR3 contains 14 residues. As DNA, the CDR3 is TGTGCCAGCACTAAGACCCAGGGGAGTGAAAAACTGTTTTTT. Protein sequence: CASTKTQGSEKLFF.

The V gene is TRBV13, the J gene TRBJ1-4; D gene ambiguous. The germline V gene has CDR1 PRHDT and CDR2 FYEKMQ (reference sequence). V dropped 10 bases and J dropped 4 bases, with 16 bases sitting between them. This CDR3 is built from 14 residues. CDR3 region: CATSPERNNEKLFF. Here the CDR3 DNA reads TGTGCCACCTCCCCAGAACGGAATAATGAAAAACTGTTTTTT.